Listed below are T cell receptor beta chains from one sample, sequenced in a study of shared clonotypes between healthy human individuals. The table came from immunoSEQ multiplex PCR; TCRdb's copy has only in-frame clones and leaves some out. The table has 660,000 or so clones, about 96% seen once. Input material: naive CD8+ T cells sorted from blood. Every receptor here comes from a woman younger than 45 in good health. Both conserved end residues are part of each CDR3. The D gene is left open where the match is weak. For some rows the clone size is stated as once, few or many, or as a class when expanded; others skip it.

TRBJ2-7,TRBV29-1,once,TRBD2,TGCAGCGTTGAATGGGCGGGGGGATACGAGCAGTACTTC,CSVEWAGGYEQYF
TRBJ2-1,TRBV28,NA,TRBD2,TGTGCCAGCAGCACCAGCGGGAGGGCCTGGAATGAGCAGTTCTTC,CASSTSGRAWNEQFF
TRBJ2-1,TRBV6-6,once,NA,TGTGCCAGCAGTCCTCCCCCGGAGGGAAAGAATGAGCAGTTCTTC,CASSPPPEGKNEQFF
TRBJ2-7,TRBV27,NA,NA,TGTGCCAGCAGTCCCCTGGGGGACACCTACGAGCAGTACTTC,CASSPLGDTYEQYF
TRBJ2-1,TRBV4-2,NA,NA,TGTGCCAGCAGCCAAGAATCGACCCTCATTCCGGACAATGAGCAGTTCTTC,CASSQESTLIPDNEQFF
TRBJ2-2,TRBV27,NA,NA,TGTGCCAGCAGTTTATTACAGGGCCAGACATGGAACACCGGGGAGCTGTTTTTT,CASSLLQGQTWNTGELFF
TRBJ2-2,TRBV27,NA,NA,TGTGCCAGCAGTCTGGGGACCAGGCCCGGGGAGCTGTTTTTT,CASSLGTRPGELFF
TRBJ1-2,TRBV27,NA,NA,TGTGCCAGCAGCCCATTAGGCCAAGGGGAGTTTGGCTACACCTTC,CASSPLGQGEFGYTF
TRBJ2-7,TRBV4-1,NA,NA,TGCGCCAGCAGCACCAGACAGGCATACGAGCAGTACTTC,CASSTRQAYEQYF
TRBJ2-1,TRBV7-6,NA,NA,TGTGCCAGCAGCTTAGTTTTCGAGGGGTATAATGAGCAGTTCTTC,CASSLVFEGYNEQFF
TRBJ2-7,TRBV2,NA,NA,TGTGCCAGCACTGGGGGCTCTTACGAGCAGTACTTC,CASTGGSYEQYF
TRBJ2-2,TRBV11-1,NA,TRBD1,TGTGCCAGCAGGTTCGGACAGGGGGCTTGGACCGGGGAGCTGTTTTTT,CASRFGQGAWTGELFF
TRBJ1-2,TRBV28,NA,NA,TGTGCCAGCAGTTTCGAGGGGGATGGTAACTATGGCTACACCTTC,CASSFEGDGNYGYTF
TRBJ2-2,TRBV11-2,NA,NA,TGTGCCAGCAGCTGGGGTATTGGCGGGGAGCTGTTTTTT,CASSWGIGGELFF
TRBJ2-7,TRBV6-6,NA,TRBD2,TGTGCCAGCAGTTACGGGGCGGAAGCGGGGCGATACGAGCAGTACTTC,CASSYGAEAGRYEQYF
TRBJ1-1,TRBV28,NA,NA,TGTGCCAGCAGTTTATGGGACACGAACACTGAAGCTTTCTTT,CASSLWDTNTEAFF
TRBJ2-1,TRBV2,NA,TRBD1,TGTGCCAGCAGTGAAGAGACAGGGGACAATGAGCAGTTCTTC,CASSEETGDNEQFF
TRBJ2-7,TRBV27,few,NA,TGTGCCAGCAGGGGGGGAACGGGCTACGAGCAGTACTTC,CASRGGTGYEQYF
TRBJ2-7,TRBV27,NA,TRBD2,TGTGCCAGCAGTGGGACGGGACTAGCGGGCTACGAGCAGTACTTC,CASSGTGLAGYEQYF
TRBJ1-4,TRBV6-7,NA,NA,TGTGCCAGCAAAGACACGGGTAGGGGTAGAACTAATGAAAAACTGTTTTTT,CASKDTGRGRTNEKLFF
TRBJ2-1,TRBV5-4,NA,TRBD2,TGTGCCAGCAGCCTGGCCGAGACTAGCCCCTACAATGAGCAGTTCTTC,CASSLAETSPYNEQFF
TRBJ1-5,TRBV19,few,TRBD1,TGTGCCAGTAGTATGGAGGGGGCCAGTCAGCCCCAGCATTTT,CASSMEGASQPQHF
TRBJ1-2,TRBV29-1,NA,NA,TGCAGCGCCCGCGGTGGGTCTTCTGGCTACACCTTC,CSARGGSSGYTF
TRBJ2-3,TRBV7-9,NA,NA,TGTGCCAGCATCCGTTCAGAGACCAGCGACACAGATACGCAGTATTTT,CASIRSETSDTDTQYF
TRBJ2-7,TRBV28,once,NA,TGTGCCAGCAGTTATCGACGATCCTACGAGCAGTACTTC,CASSYRRSYEQYF
TRBJ2-7,TRBV13,once,NA,TGTGCCAGCAGCTTGCTCAGCTCCTACGAGCAGTACTTC,CASSLLSSYEQYF
TRBJ2-1,TRBV5-1,NA,NA,TGCGCCAGCAGCTTGGGGCTAGCCGCCTACAATGAGCAGTTCTTC,CASSLGLAAYNEQFF
TRBJ2-7,TRBV20-1,NA,NA,TGCAGTGCCGGCCTTAGGGACGAGCAGTACTTC,CSAGLRDEQYF
TRBJ1-3,TRBV28,NA,NA,TGTGCCAGCAGTTTAATCCCAAACACCATATATTTT,CASSLIPNTIYF
TRBJ2-7,TRBV7-2,NA,NA,TGTGCCAGCAGCTCAGGACGCGAGCAGTACTTC,CASSSGREQYF
TRBJ1-1,TRBV6-5,NA,NA,TGTGCCAGCAGTAGAGGGGGGGCAACTGAAGCTTTCTTT,CASSRGGATEAFF
TRBJ1-5,TRBV28,NA,NA,TGTGCCAGCAAGCAATATAGCAATCAGCCCCAGCATTTT,CASKQYSNQPQHF
TRBJ2-7,TRBV4-1,NA,TRBD2,TGCGCCAGCAGCCAAGATTTGCGGGAGGGCCCATCCTACGAGCAGTACTTC,CASSQDLREGPSYEQYF
TRBJ1-2,TRBV14,once,NA,TGTGCCAGCAGCCCTAGAATGGGAACCTATGGCTACACCTTC,CASSPRMGTYGYTF
TRBJ2-7,TRBV5-1,once,TRBD2,TGCGCCAGCAGCTTGGCAGGGACTAGCGGGAGCGAGCAGTACTTC,CASSLAGTSGSEQYF
TRBJ2-1,TRBV27,NA,NA,TGTGCCAGCAGTTTGCGGACAGCCCGAAATGAGCAGTTCTTC,CASSLRTARNEQFF
TRBJ1-2,TRBV7-9,NA,NA,TGTGCCAGCAGCTCCCAGGGGTTAGGCACCTTC,CASSSQGLGTF
TRBJ1-5,TRBV6-1,NA,NA,TGTGCCAGCAGTGAAGGCAGGGCACAGCATTTT,CASSEGRAQHF
TRBJ2-7,TRBV28,NA,NA,TGTGCCAGCAGTTGGCGCACCTTGGCCTACGAGCAGTACTTC,CASSWRTLAYEQYF
TRBJ2-7,TRBV10-3,NA,NA,TGTGCCATCAGTGGGGGCTTAACCTACGAGCAGTACTTC,CAISGGLTYEQYF
TRBJ2-1,TRBV2,NA,NA,TGTGCCAGCCGGGCCGATCGGACTCCCTACAATGAGCAGTTCTTC,CASRADRTPYNEQFF
TRBJ1-1,TRBV7-3,NA,NA,TGTGCCAGCAGCTTAACGGGGGGCTATAACACTGAAGCTTTCTTT,CASSLTGGYNTEAFF
TRBJ2-5,TRBV21-1,NA,NA,TGTGCCAGCAGCCCGCCCCAGGAGACCCAGTACTTC,CASSPPQETQYF
TRBJ2-2,TRBV13,once,TRBD2,TGTGCCAGCCGGACTAGCGGGAGGGCCGGTCCCGGGGAGCTGTTTTTT,CASRTSGRAGPGELFF
TRBJ1-5,TRBV28,once,NA,TGTGCCAGCAGTTTCCCAGATAGGTCCCAGCATTTT,CASSFPDRSQHF
TRBJ2-7,TRBV23-1,NA,TRBD2,TGCGCCAGCAGTCAATCGATGGCTCTTTGCGAGGGACTAGCGGGAGTTTTAGTCACCTACGAGCAGTACTTC,CASSQSMALCEGLAGVLVTYEQYF
TRBJ2-1,TRBV10-3,NA,TRBD2,TGTGCCATCAGTGGGGGGACCGGGACTAGCGGGGAGAGTGTTGAGCAGTTCTTC,CAISGGTGTSGESVEQFF
TRBJ2-1,TRBV28,NA,NA,TGTGCCAGCAGTTACCGGGCCAATGAGCAGTTCTTC,CASSYRANEQFF
TRBJ2-7,TRBV30,NA,NA,TGTGCCTGGAGCCAGCGAAGTAAGAGATACGAGCAGTACTTC,CAWSQRSKRYEQYF
TRBJ1-2,TRBV4-1,NA,TRBD1,TGCGCCAGCAGCCAAAGGACAGGGGGATTTGGCTACACCTTC,CASSQRTGGFGYTF
TRBJ2-6,TRBV9,NA,NA,TGTGCCAGCAGCCTAGCCGGATCTGGGGCCAACGTCCTGACTTTC,CASSLAGSGANVLTF
TRBJ1-4,TRBV2,NA,TRBD1,TGTGCCAGCAGTGCCACAGGGGAGGGCGTAAATGAAAAACTGTTTTTT,CASSATGEGVNEKLFF
TRBJ1-3,TRBV19,NA,NA,TGTGCCAGTAGTATAGGGGGGCAAAGAAGCACCATATATTTT,CASSIGGQRSTIYF
TRBJ1-1,TRBV19,NA,TRBD1,TGTGCCAGTAGCCACAGGGACAGGTACACTGAAGCTTTCTTT,CASSHRDRYTEAFF
TRBJ2-5,TRBV7-9,NA,TRBD2,TGTGCCAGCAGCCCGGGACTAGCGGGAGTAGAGCAGTACTTC,CASSPGLAGVEQYF
TRBJ1-1,TRBV5-1,NA,TRBD1,TGCGCCAGCAGCTTGAGTAGACAGGGGTACACTGAAGCTTTCTTT,CASSLSRQGYTEAFF
TRBJ2-3,TRBV29-1,NA,NA,TGCAGCGTTGAAGGGCTTAGCGGAATGTTTGTTACAGATACGCAGTATTTT,CSVEGLSGMFVTDTQYF
TRBJ2-1,TRBV28,few,TRBD2,TGTGCCAGCATAGCGGGGAATGATTTCAATGAGCAGTTCTTC,CASIAGNDFNEQFF